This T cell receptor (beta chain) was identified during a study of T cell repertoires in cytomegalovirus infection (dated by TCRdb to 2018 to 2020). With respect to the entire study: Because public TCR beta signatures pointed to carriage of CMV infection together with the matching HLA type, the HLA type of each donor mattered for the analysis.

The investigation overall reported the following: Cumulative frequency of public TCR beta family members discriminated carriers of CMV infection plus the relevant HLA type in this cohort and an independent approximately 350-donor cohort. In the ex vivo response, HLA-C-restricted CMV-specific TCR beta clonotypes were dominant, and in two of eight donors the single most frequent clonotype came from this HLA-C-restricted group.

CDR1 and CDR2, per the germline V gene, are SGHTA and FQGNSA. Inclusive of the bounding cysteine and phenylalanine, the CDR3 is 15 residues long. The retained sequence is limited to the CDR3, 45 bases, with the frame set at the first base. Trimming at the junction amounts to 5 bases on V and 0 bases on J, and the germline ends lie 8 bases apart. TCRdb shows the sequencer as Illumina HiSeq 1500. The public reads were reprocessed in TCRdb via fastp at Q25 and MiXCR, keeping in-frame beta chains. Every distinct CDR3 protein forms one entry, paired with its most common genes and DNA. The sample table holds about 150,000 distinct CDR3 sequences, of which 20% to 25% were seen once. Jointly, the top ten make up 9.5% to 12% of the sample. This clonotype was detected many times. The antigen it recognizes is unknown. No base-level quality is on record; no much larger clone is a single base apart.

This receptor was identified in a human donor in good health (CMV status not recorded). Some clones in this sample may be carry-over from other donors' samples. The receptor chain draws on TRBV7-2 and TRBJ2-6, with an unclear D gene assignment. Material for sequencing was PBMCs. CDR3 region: CASSPGGSGANVLTF. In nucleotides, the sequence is TGTGCCAGCAGCCCGGGCGGCTCTGGGGCCAACGTCCTGACTTTC.